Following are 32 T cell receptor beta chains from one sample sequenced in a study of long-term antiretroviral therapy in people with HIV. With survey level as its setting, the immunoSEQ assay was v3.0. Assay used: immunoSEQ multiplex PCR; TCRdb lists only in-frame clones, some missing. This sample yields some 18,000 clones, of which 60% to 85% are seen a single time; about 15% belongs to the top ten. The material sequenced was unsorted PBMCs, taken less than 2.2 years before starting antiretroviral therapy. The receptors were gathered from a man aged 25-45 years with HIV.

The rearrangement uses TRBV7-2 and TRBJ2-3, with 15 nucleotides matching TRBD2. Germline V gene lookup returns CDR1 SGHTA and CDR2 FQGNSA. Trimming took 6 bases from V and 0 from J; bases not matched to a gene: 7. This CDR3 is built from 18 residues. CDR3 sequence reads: CASSWTSGGAASTDTQYF. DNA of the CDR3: TGTGCCAGCAGTTGGACTAGCGGGGGGGCCGCTAGCACAGATACGCAGTATTTT.

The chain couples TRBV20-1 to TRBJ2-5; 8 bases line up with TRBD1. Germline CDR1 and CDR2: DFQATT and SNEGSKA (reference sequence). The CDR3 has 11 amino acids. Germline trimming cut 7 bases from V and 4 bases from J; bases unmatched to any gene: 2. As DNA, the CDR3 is TGCAGTGAACAGGGGGGAGAGACCCAGTACTTC. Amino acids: CSEQGGETQYF.

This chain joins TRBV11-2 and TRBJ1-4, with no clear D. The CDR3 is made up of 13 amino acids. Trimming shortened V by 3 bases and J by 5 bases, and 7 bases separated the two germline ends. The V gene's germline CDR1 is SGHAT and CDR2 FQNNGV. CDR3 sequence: CASSFGVNEKLFF. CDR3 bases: TGTGCCAGCAGCTTCGGCGTCAATGAAAAACTGTTTTTT.

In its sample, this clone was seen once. The CDR3 sequence: CASSLGTGIYEQYF. The CDR3 DNA reads as TGTGCCAGCAGCTTAGGGACAGGGATCTACGAGCAGTACTTC. V usage is TRBV7-9 and J usage is TRBJ2-7; 8 bases fit TRBD1. The CDR3 covers 14 residues. V lost 1 base to trimming and J lost 3 bases; unmatched junction nucleotides: 2. Germline values: CDR1 SEHNR, CDR2 FQNEAQ (reference sequence).

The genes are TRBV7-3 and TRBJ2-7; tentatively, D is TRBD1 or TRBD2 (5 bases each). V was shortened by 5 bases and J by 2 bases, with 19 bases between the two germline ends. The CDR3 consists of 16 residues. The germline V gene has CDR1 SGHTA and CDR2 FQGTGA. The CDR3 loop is CASSPQRDGKPYEQYF. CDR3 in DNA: TGTGCCAGCAGCCCCCAGAGGGACGGGAAGCCCTACGAGCAGTACTTC.

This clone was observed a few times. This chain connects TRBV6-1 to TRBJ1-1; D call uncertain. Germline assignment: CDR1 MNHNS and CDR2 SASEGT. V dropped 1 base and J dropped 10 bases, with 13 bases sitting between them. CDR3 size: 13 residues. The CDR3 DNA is TGTGCCAGCAGTGAAGGTTCTGCTAGGATAGCTTTCTTT. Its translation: CASSEGSARIAFF.

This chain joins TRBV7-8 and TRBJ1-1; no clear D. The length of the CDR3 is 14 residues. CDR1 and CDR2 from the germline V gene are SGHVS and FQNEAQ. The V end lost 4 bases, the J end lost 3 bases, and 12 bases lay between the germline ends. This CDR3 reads CASSSVTSDTEAFF. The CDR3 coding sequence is TGTGCCAGCAGCTCAGTCACGTCCGACACTGAAGCTTTCTTT.

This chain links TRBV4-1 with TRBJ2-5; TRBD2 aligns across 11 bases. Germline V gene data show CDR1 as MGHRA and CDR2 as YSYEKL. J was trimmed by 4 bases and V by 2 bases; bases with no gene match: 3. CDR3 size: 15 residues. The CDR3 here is CASSQPGLAAETQYF. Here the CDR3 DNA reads TGCGCCAGCAGCCAACCGGGACTAGCGGCAGAGACCCAGTACTTC.

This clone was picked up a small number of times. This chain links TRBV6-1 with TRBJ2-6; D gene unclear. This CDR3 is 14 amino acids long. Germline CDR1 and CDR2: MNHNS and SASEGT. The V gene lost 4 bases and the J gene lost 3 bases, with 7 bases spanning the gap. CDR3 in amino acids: CASSAGIGANVLTF. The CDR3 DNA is TGTGCCAGCAGTGCGGGTATTGGGGCCAACGTCCTGACTTTC.

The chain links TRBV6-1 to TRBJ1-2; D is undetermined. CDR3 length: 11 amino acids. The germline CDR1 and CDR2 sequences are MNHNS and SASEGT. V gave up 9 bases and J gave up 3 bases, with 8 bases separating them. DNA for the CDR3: TGTGCCAGTACGCCCGACTATGGCTACACCTTC. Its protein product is CASTPDYGYTF.

The CDR3 loop reads CASSLSPGGPGNEQFF. CDR3 sequence (DNA): TGTGCCAGCAGCTTATCTCCGGGAGGGCCGGGGAATGAGCAGTTCTTC. V usage is TRBV7-8 and J usage is TRBJ2-1; 8 bases are shared with TRBD2. This CDR3 region has 16 residues. Germline V lookup: CDR1 SGHVS, CDR2 FQNEAQ. V shed 2 bases and J 7 bases; nucleotides not matched to a gene: 10.

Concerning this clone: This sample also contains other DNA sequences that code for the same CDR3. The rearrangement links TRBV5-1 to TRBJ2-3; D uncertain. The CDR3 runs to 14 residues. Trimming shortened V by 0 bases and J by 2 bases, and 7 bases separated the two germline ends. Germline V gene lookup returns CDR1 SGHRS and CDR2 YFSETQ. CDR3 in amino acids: CASSLGHNTDTQYF. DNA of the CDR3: TGCGCCAGCAGCTTGGGACATAACACAGATACGCAGTATTTT. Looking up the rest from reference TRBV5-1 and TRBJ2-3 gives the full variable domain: KAGVTQTPRYLIKTRGQQVTLSCSPISGHRSVSWYQQTPGQGLQFLFEYFSETQRNKGNFPGRFSGRQFSNSRSEMNVSTLELGDSALYLCASSLGHNTDTQYFGPGTRLTVL.

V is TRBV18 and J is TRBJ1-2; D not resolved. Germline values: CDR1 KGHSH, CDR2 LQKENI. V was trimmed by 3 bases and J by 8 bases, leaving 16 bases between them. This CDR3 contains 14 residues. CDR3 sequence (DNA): TGTGCCAGCTCACCTCCCCTTAGATTGGGAGGCTACACCTTC. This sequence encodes CASSPPLRLGGYTF.

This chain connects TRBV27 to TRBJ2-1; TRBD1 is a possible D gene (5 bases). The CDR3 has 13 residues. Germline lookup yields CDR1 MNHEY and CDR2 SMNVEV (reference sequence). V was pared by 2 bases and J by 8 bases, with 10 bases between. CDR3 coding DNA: TGTGCCAGCAGTTTACCTTGGGGCGATGAGCAGTTCTTC. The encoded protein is CASSLPWGDEQFF.

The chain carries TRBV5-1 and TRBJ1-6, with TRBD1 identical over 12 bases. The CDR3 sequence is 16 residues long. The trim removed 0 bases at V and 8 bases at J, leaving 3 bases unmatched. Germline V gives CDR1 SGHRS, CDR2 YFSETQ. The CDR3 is CASSLGGQGAHSPLHF. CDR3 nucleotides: TGCGCCAGCAGCTTGGGGGGACAGGGGGCTCATTCACCCCTCCACTTT. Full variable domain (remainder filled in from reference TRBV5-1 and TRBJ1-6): KAGVTQTPRYLIKTRGQQVTLSCSPISGHRSVSWYQQTPGQGLQFLFEYFSETQRNKGNFPGRFSGRQFSNSRSEMNVSTLELGDSALYLCASSLGGQGAHSPLHFGNGTRLTVT.

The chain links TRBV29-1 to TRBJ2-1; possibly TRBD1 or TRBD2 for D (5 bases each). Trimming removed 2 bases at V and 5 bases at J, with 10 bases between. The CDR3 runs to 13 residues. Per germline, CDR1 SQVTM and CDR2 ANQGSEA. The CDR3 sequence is CSVELQGDNEQFF. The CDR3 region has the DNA TGCAGCGTTGAATTGCAGGGAGACAATGAGCAGTTCTTC.

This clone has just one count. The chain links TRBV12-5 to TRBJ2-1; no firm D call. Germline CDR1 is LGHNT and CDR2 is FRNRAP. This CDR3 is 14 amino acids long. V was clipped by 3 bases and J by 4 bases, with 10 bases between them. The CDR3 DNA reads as TGTGCTAGTGGTTTAAGAAGAAATTACAATGAGCAGTTCTTC. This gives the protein CASGLRRNYNEQFF. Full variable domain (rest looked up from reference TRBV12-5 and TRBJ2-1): DARVTQTPRHKVTEMGQEVTMRCQPILGHNTVFWYRQTMMQGLELLAYFRNRAPLDDSGMPKDRFSAEMPDATLATLKIQPSEPRDSAVYFCASGLRRNYNEQFFGPGTRLTVL.

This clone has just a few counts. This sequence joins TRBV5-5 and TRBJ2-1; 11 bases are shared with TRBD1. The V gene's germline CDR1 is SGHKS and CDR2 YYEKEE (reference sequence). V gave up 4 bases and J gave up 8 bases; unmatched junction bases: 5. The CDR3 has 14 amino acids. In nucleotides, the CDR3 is TGTGCCAGCAGCCCGGACAGGGGGCTCTATGAGCAGTTCTTC. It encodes CASSPDRGLYEQFF. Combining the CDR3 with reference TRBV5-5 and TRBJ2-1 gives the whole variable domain DAGVTQSPTHLIKTRGQQVTLRCSPISGHKSVSWYQQVLGQGPQFIFQYYEKEERGRGNFPDRFSARQFPNYSSELNVNALLLGDSALYLCASSPDRGLYEQFFGPGTRLTVL.

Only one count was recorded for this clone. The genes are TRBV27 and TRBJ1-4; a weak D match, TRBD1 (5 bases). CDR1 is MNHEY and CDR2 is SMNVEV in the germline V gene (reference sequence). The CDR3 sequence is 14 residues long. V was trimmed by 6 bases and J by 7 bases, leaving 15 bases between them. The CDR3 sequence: CASSPQGPSEKLFF. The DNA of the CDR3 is TGTGCCAGCAGCCCTCAGGGTCCTTCTGAAAAACTGTTTTTT.

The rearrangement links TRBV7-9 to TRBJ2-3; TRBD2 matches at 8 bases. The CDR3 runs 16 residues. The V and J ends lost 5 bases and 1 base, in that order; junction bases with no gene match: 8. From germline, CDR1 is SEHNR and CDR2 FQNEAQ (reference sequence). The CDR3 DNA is TGTGCCAGCAGCCCACCCGGGCGGGAGGGCACAGATACGCAGTATTTT. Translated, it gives CASSPPGREGTDTQYF. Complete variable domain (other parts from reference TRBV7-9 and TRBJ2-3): DTGVSQNPRHKITKRGQNVTFRCDPISEHNRLYWYRQTLGQGPEFLTYFQNEAQLEKSRLLSDRFSAERPKGSFSTLEIQRTEQGDSAMYLCASSPPGREGTDTQYFGPGTRLTVL.

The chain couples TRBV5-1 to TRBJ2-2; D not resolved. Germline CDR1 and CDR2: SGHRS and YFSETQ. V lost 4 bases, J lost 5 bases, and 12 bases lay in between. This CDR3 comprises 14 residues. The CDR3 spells CASSGNSGTGELFF. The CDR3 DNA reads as TGCGCCAGCAGCGGAAACAGTGGGACCGGGGAGCTGTTTTTT.

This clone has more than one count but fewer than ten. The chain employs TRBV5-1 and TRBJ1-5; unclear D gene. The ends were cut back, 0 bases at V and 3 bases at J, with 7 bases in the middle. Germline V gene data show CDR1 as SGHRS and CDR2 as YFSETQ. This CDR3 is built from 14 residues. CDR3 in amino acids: CASSLEGNNQPQHF. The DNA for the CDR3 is TGCGCCAGCAGCTTGGAAGGCAACAATCAGCCCCAGCATTTT.

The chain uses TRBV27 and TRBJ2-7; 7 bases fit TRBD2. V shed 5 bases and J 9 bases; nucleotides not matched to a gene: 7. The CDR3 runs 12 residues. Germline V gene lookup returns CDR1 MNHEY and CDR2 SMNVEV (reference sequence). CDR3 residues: CASSVWGGGQYF. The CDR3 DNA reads TGTGCCAGCAGTGTCTGGGGCGGGGGGCAGTACTTC.

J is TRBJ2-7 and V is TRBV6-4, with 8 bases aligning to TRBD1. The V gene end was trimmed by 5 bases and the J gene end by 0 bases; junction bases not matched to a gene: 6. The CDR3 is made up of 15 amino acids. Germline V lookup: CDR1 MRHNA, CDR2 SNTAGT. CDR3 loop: CASSSDRGHSYEQYF. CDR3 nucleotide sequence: TGTGCCAGCAGTAGTGACAGGGGACACTCCTACGAGCAGTACTTC.

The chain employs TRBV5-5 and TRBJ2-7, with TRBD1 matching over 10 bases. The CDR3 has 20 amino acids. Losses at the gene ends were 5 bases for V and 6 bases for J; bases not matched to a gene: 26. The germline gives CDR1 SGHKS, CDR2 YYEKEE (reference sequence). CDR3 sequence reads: CASRFRGTGATKLSAPEQYF. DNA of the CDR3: TGTGCCAGCAGGTTCCGTGGGACAGGGGCCACGAAACTCTCGGCTCCCGAGCAGTACTTC.

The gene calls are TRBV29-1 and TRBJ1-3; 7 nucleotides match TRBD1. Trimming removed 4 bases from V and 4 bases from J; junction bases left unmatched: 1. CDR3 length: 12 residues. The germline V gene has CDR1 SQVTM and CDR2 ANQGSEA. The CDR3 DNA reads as TGCAGCGTTGCGACAGGGGGAAACACCATATATTTT. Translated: CSVATGGNTIYF.

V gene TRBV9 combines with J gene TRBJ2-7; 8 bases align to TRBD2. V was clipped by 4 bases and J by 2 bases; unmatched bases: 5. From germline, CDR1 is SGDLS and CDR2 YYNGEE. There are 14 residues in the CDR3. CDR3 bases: TGTGCCAGCAGCCCGGGGGGGGCTACCTACGAGCAGTACTTC. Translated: CASSPGGATYEQYF.

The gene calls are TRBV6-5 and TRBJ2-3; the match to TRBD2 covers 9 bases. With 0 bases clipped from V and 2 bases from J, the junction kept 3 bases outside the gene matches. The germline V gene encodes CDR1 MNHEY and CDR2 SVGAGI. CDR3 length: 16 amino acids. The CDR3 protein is CASSYSSGGLTDTQYF. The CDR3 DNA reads TGTGCCAGCAGTTACTCCAGCGGGGGGCTCACAGATACGCAGTATTTT.

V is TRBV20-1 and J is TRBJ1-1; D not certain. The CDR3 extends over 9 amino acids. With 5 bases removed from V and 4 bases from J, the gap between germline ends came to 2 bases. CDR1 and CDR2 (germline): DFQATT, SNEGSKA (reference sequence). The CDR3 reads CSALTEAFF. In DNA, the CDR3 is TGCAGTGCTCTCACTGAAGCTTTCTTT.

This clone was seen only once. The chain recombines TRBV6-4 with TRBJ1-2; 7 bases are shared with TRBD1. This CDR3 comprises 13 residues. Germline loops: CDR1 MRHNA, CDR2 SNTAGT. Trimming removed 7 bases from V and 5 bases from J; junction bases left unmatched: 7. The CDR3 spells CASNVTGIYGYTF. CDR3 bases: TGTGCCAGCAATGTGACAGGGATATATGGCTACACCTTC.

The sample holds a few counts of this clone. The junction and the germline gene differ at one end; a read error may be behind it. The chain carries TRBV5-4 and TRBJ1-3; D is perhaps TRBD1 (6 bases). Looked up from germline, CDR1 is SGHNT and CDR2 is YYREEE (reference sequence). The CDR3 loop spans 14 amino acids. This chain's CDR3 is CASSPGQTGNTIYF. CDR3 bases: TGCGCCAGCAGCCCCGGACAGACTGGAAACACCATATATTTT.

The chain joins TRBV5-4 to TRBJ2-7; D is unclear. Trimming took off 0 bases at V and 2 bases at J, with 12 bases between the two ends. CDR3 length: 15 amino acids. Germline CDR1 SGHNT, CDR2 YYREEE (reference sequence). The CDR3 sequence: CASSLGSGPTYEQYF. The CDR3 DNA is TGTGCCAGCAGCTTGGGATCCGGGCCAACCTACGAGCAGTACTTC.